The sequence of this TCR beta chain was determined in a study of blood T cell repertoires in COVID-19. Study-level background: Some COVID-19 samples were acute and others convalescent; all came from the United States, Italy and Spain. Nucleic acid was either cDNA or gDNA, and it came from T cells, B-cell-depleted T cells, or PBMCs.

Original analysis: Amplification from reference gene primers served as the basis for estimated nucleated cell counts. The table came from immunoSEQ multiplex PCR; TCRdb's copy has only in-frame clones and leaves some out. The DNA gave D and trimming, while V, J and clone size come from that table. Altogether 100,000 to 150,000 clones are present, around 87% being singletons, with the ten largest covering roughly 3.6%. The ends lost 10 bases at V and 6 bases at J; junction bases unmatched: 9. CDR3 size: 13 residues. Germline values: CDR1 MNHEY, CDR2 SVGAGI. Source material: peripheral blood. The TCR sequence derives from a woman aged 55 to 70 with acute or convalescent COVID-19. The gene calls are TRBV6-5 and TRBJ2-1; TRBD1 aligns across 7 bases. This CDR3 reads CATWTGRGNEQFF. The CDR3 DNA reads as TGTGCCACCTGGACAGGTCGCGGCAATGAGCAGTTCTTC.